A selection of T cell receptor beta chains follows, all from one sample in a study of blood T cell repertoires in COVID-19. Produced via immunoSEQ multiplex PCR; TCRdb's table is partial and in-frame only. The sample holds 150,000 to 200,000 clones, 80% to 90% seen once. Sequenced input: peripheral blood. These receptors all come from a woman aged 80 or over with acute or convalescent COVID-19. CDR3s include the opening cysteine and the closing phenylalanine or tryptophan. D genes are given only for firm matches.

J | D | V | CDR3 | DNA
TRBJ1-1 | TRBD1 | TRBV3-1/TRBV3-2 | CASSPTGGRTEAFF | TGTGCCAGCAGCCCGACAGGGGGTCGGACTGAAGCTTTCTTT
TRBJ2-2 | TRBD1 | TRBV7-3 | CASSLVPGQGNTGELFF | TGTGCCAGCAGCTTGGTCCCGGGACAGGGGAACACCGGGGAGCTGTTTTTT
TRBJ2-5 | TRBD1 | TRBV6-1 | CASSESHLTGGWRETQYF | TGTGCCAGCAGTGAAAGTCATTTGACAGGGGGCTGGAGAGAGACCCAGTACTTC
TRBJ2-1 | TRBD2 | TRBV9 | CASSVVTSGNEQFF | TGTGCCAGCAGCGTAGTCACTAGCGGTAATGAGCAGTTCTTC
TRBJ1-5 | - | TRBV6-5 | CASRRTQGLGQPQHF | TGTGCCAGCAGGCGGACACAGGGTTTGGGGCAGCCCCAGCATTTT
TRBJ2-3 | TRBD2 | TRBV7-3 | CASSSGEDSDTQYF | TGTGCCAGCAGTAGCGGGGAAGATTCAGATACGCAGTATTTT
TRBJ2-1 | TRBD2 | TRBV4-2 | CASSQDAAGGPYNEQFF | TGTGCCAGCAGCCAAGATGCCGCGGGGGGGCCTTACAATGAGCAGTTCTTC
TRBJ2-7 | - | TRBV7-2 | CASSLSSYEQYF | TGTGCCAGCAGCCTCAGCTCCTACGAGCAGTACTTC
TRBJ2-1 | TRBD2 | TRBV3-1/TRBV3-2 | CASRGAGRMSYNEQFF | TGTGCCAGCCGCGGAGCCGGGAGGATGTCCTACAATGAGCAGTTCTTC
TRBJ2-1 | TRBD2 | TRBV18 | CASSSLAGITGHNEQFF | TGTGCCAGCTCATCCTTAGCGGGTATCACTGGGCACAATGAGCAGTTCTTC